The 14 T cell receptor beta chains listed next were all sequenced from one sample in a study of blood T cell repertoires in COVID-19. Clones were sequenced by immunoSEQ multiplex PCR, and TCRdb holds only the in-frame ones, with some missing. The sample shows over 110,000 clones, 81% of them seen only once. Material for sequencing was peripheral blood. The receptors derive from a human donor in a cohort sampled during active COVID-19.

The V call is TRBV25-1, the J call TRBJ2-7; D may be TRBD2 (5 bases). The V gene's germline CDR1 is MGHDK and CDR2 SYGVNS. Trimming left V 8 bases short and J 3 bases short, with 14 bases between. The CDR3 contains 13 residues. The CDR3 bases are TGTGCCAGCCAAAAGAGGGCCAGCTACGAGCAGTACTTC. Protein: CASQKRASYEQYF.

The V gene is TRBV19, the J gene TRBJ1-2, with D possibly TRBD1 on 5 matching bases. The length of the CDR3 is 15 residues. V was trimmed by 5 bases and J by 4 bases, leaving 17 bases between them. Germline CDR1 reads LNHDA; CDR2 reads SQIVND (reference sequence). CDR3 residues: CASSSDTTTLYGYTF. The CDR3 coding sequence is TGTGCCAGTAGTTCGGACACCACGACCCTCTATGGCTACACCTTC.

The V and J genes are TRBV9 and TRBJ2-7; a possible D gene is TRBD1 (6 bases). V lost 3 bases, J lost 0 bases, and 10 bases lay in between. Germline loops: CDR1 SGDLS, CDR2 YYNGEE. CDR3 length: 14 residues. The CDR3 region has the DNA TGTGCCAGCAGCGGCACGGACAGCTCCTACGAGCAGTACTTC. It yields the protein CASSGTDSSYEQYF.

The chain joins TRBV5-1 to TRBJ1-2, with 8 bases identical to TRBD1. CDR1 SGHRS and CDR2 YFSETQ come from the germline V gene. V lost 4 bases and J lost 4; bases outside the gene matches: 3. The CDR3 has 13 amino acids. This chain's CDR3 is CASSKDRVYGYTF. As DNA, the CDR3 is TGCGCCAGCAGCAAGGACAGGGTCTATGGCTACACCTTC.

CDR3 DNA sequence: TGCGCCAGCAGCCAAGATGCAACGACAGGATACCGATATGGCTACACCTTC. It yields the protein CASSQDATTGYRYGYTF. V usage is TRBV4-3 and J usage is TRBJ1-2, with D possibly being TRBD1 (6 bases). Germline CDR1 reads LGHNA; CDR2 reads YSLEER. The CDR3 covers 17 residues. Trimming took off 0 bases at V and 5 bases at J, with 19 bases between the two ends.

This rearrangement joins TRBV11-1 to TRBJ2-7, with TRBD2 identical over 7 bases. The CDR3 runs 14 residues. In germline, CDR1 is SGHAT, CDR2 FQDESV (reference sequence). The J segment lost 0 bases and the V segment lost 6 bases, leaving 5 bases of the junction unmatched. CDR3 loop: CASSSLAASYEQYF. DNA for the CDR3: TGTGCCAGCAGTTCGCTAGCGGCCTCCTACGAGCAGTACTTC.

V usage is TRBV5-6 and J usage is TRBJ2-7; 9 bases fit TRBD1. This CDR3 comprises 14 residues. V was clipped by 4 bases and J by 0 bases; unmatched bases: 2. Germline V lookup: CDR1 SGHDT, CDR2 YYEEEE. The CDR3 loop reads CASSNRGLSYEQYF. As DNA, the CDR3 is TGTGCCAGCAGCAACAGGGGGCTCTCCTACGAGCAGTACTTC.

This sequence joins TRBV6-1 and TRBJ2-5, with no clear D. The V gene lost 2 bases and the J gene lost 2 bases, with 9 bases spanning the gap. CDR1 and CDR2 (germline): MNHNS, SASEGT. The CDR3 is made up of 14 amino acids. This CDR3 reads CASSETAAQETQYF. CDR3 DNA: TGTGCCAGCAGTGAAACAGCAGCTCAAGAGACCCAGTACTTC.

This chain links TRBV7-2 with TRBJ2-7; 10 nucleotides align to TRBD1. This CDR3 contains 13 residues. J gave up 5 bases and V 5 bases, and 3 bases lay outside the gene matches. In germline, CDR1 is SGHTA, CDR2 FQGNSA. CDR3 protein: CASSTTGGNEQYF. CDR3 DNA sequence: TGTGCCAGCAGCACGACAGGGGGCAACGAGCAGTACTTC.

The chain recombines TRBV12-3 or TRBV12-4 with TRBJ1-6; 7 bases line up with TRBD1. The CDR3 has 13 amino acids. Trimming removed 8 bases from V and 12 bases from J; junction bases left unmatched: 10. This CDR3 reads CASCPYRGLPLHF. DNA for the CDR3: TGTGCCAGCTGCCCCTACAGGGGCTTACCCCTCCACTTT.

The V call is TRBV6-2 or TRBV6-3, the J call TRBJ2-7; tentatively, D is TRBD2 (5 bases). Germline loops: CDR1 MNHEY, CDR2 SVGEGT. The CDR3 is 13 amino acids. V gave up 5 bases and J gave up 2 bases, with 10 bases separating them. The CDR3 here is CASSRGLAYEQYF. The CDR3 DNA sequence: TGTGCCAGCAGTCGAGGGCTTGCCTACGAGCAGTACTTC.

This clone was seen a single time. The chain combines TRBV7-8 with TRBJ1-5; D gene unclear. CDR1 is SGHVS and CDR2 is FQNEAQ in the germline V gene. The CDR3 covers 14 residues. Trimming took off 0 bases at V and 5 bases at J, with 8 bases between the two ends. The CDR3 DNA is TGTGCCAGCAGCTTAGCGGTACAATATCAGCCCCAGCATTTT. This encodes CASSLAVQYQPQHF.

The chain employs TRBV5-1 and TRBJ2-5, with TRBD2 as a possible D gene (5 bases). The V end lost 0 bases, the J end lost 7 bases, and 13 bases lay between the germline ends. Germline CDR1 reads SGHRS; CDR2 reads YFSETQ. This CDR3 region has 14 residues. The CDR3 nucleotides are TGCGCCAGCAGCTTGGCCGGGGTGGTGAGGACCCAGTACTTC. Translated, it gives CASSLAGVVRTQYF.

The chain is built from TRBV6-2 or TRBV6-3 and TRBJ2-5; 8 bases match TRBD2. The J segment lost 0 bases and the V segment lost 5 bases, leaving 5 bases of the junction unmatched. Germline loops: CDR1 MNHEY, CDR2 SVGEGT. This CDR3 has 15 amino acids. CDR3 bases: TGTGCCAGCAGTCGCATAGCGGGACACCAAGAGACCCAGTACTTC. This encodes CASSRIAGHQETQYF.